This T cell receptor beta chain was captured in a study of blood T cells in healthy people across ages (dated by TCRdb to about 2015). Regarding the research as a whole: In model experiments, roughly one uniquely barcoded TCR beta cDNA molecule per two T cells was captured by template switching. Four age groups were formed from the donors: young (average about 16 years), middle-aged (around 40), aged (about 62) and long-lived (less than 85). Using deep sequencing normalized with unique cDNA molecular identifiers, the study measured how TCR beta repertoire diversity changes with age. To avoid experimental bias, donors of different ages were spread randomly across the sequencing lanes. Using the same blood draw, the study looked at two additional independent replicas of 1 million unique cDNA reads for two donors, one aged 18 to 29 and the other aged 80 or older. The study at large found these results: Because donor CMV infection status was unknown, age-related changes in expanded clonotypes were potentially confounded. Total diversity estimates from one million sequenced T cells were considered lower bounds and underestimates. There was a strong correlation between observed TCR beta diversity and the percentage of naive T cells measured by flow cytometry. Since profiling was done on bulk unsorted PBMCs, naive and antigen-experienced compartments could not be conclusively compared. Observed TCR beta diversity per million T cells fell roughly linearly with age, and a significant reduction was already apparent by age about 36. Compared with the aged group, more naive CD4+ T cells, fewer expanded clones and increased TCR diversity were shown by the long-lived group, suggesting age selection.

The roughly 39 donors, aged roughly 6 to 100 years, were systemically healthy Caucasian individuals from Russia. Each donor gave approximately 9.3 milliliters of peripheral blood, collected into EDTA-treated Vacutainer tubes. Ficoll-Paque density-gradient centrifugation was used to isolate PBMCs, with at least 6.5 million per sample. Trizol reagent was used to extract total RNA from the PBMCs, yielding at least 6 micrograms per sample. For every donor, flow cytometry on a PBMC aliquot measured the percentage of naive CD45RAhigh/CD27high T cells. The CDR3, from cysteine to phenylalanine, totals 12 residues. Of the read, only the CDR3 DNA is kept; its 36 bases are in frame from base 1. Deletion took 3 bases off V and 11 bases off J, with a span of 10 bases between the germline ends. The library was produced with 5' RACE. The listed sequencing device is Illumina HiSeq 2500. The second PCR ran for about 6 to 12 cycles and used a J-beta primer mix along with a sample-barcoded 5' primer. A template-switch 5' adaptor carrying 12 random nucleotides introduced a unique molecular identifier onto each TCR beta cDNA molecule. Each sample yielded at least 3 million CDR3-containing paired-end reads. First-strand cDNA synthesis was performed from all RNA using the Mint cDNA synthesis kit, with priming by a TRBC-specific oligonucleotide. Following uracil-DNA glycosylase treatment, all cDNA underwent a first 18-cycle PCR with the universal primers M1SS and BC2_uni_R. The paper's data handling went like this. Normalization of each sample was performed by random selection of 1 million high-quality reads, each carrying a distinct molecular identifier. Reads with shared molecular identifiers were discarded instead of being binned into consensus sequences. CDR3 identification, clonotype clustering and error correction used MiTCR with a Q25 quality threshold and the strictest error-elimination algorithm. Lower-bound total TCR beta diversity was estimated with a nonparametric unseen species model using Euler transformation. TCRdb took the public reads, trimmed them with fastp at Q25, ran MiXCR for clone calling and kept in-frame beta chains. Every distinct CDR3 protein forms one entry, paired with its most common genes and DNA. In this record, the V and J calls reflect TCRdb's handling and not the investigators' own analysis. A total of roughly 1,500,000 distinct CDR3 sequences appear in this sample, 30% to 40% of them only once. The ten largest clones take up around 10% of the sample.

This clonotype was seen at least ten times. Its antigen is unknown. No much larger clonotype is one base removed from it; base qualities were not supplied. The TCR was taken from a woman in her twenties or thirties in good health. The V and J segments used are TRBV12-3 or TRBV12-4 and TRBJ1-4, with a tentative D gene TRBD1 over 6 matching bases. Sequencing used blood. The nucleotide sequence is TGTGCCAGCAGTTTGGACAGTGGGAAACTGTTTTTT. The resulting protein is CASSLDSGKLFF.